This T cell receptor (beta chain) was recovered during a study of a mutant IDH1 vaccine in newly diagnosed glioma. On this clone: Its antigen is undetermined.

Libraries were prepared by immunoSEQ multiplex PCR; TCRdb keeps only in-frame clonotypes and omits some of them. The table has roughly 76,000 clones, almost 85% seen once; the top ten hold 2% to 2.5%. Trimming took 4 bases from V and 4 from J, leaving 14 bases between them. Germline V gene sequence: CDR1 MNHEY, CDR2 SVGAGI. There are 15 residues in the CDR3. Sample time point: week 23, last vaccination. Topical imiquimod accompanied each vaccine dose, which consisted of 300 ug of mutant IDH1 20-mer peptide. The V gene is TRBV6-5, the J gene TRBJ2-1, with a weak D call TRBD1 (6 bases). The sample consisted of PBMCs, taken from a glioma patient whose treatment included an IDH1 peptide vaccine. This TCR was recovered from a man between 25 and 39 years old with glioma. Some clones in this sample may be carry-over from other donors' samples. The CDR3 loop is CASSLTGFFYNEQFF. The CDR3, as DNA: TGTGCCAGCAGTTTAACAGGGTTTTTTTACAATGAGCAGTTCTTC.